This T cell receptor beta chain was obtained from a study of blood T cell repertoires in COVID-19. Study-level information: Material from acute and convalescent COVID-19 was sourced from the United States, Italy and Spain. In each case, the material was cDNA or gDNA derived from T cells, B-cell-depleted T cells, or PBMCs.

Per germline, CDR1 SGHTA and CDR2 FQGTGA. V gave up 5 bases and J gave up 5 bases, with 13 bases separating them. This CDR3 spans 14 amino acids. As handled by the study authors: Estimates of nucleated cell counts were drawn from the amplification of reference gene primers. Generated by immunoSEQ multiplex PCR, the TCRdb table keeps only in-frame clones and is missing some. Clonal size and the V and J genes are those of that table, whereas D and trimming came from the DNA. The sample shows under 95,000 clones, over 75% of them seen only once. V is TRBV7-3 and J is TRBJ2-1; D may be TRBD1 (7 bases). The receptor was isolated from a woman between 65 and 79 years old with acute or convalescent COVID-19. The specimen sequenced was peripheral blood. DNA for the CDR3: TGTGCCAGCAGCCGCGGGACAGACCACAATGAGCAGTTCTTC. Translating gives CASSRGTDHNEQFF.